Listed here are 29 T cell receptor beta chains from one sample, sequenced in a study of post-analysis software for immune sequencing data. Study-level findings and limits: Controls showed lower frequencies than patients for roughly five TRBV segments, and TRBV5-6, TRBV5-1 and TRBV20-1 were among these.

Unique molecular identifiers were built into the TCR beta cDNA libraries. A single record per CDR3 protein comes from TCRdb applying MiXCR to the PCR reads. The sample lists 150,000 to 200,000 distinct CDR3 sequences, 30% occurring once. Antigens of these TCRs are unknown. The sequencing input was blood. All receptors derive from a girl under 18 with multiple sclerosis.

This clonotype showed up just a few times. This may stem from a read error, because a much larger clone lies one nucleotide away. J is TRBJ1-2 and V is TRBV6-6; 8 bases map to TRBD1. V was pared by 2 bases and J by 4 bases, with 9 bases of the junction left unmatched. The CDR3 spans 16 residues. Germline V gene data show CDR1 as MNHNY and CDR2 as SVGAGI (reference sequence). CDR3 nucleotide sequence: TGTGCCAGCAGTTACACAGACAGGGGAGGAGGCTATGGCTACACCTTC. The encoded protein is CASSYTDRGGGYGYTF.

This clonotype has ten or more counts. CDR3 sequence reads: CASSVRTGSGTDTQYF. The CDR3, as DNA: TGTGCCAGCAGCGTTAGGACAGGGTCGGGCACAGATACGCAGTATTTT. This chain joins TRBV9 and TRBJ2-3, with 8 positions matching TRBD1. The V segment lost 2 bases and the J segment 1 base; nucleotides outside the gene matches: 6. The CDR3 has 16 amino acids. The germline CDR1 and CDR2 sequences are SGDLS and YYNGEE.

This clonotype has more than one count but fewer than ten. The chain has TRBV20-1 and TRBJ2-2, with a weak D call TRBD1 (6 bases). V lost 2 bases and J 11 bases, leaving 15 bases between the germline ends. The CDR3 covers 13 residues. The germline CDR1 and CDR2 sequences are DFQATT and SNEGSKA (reference sequence). The CDR3 region is CSARTQGRPELFF. For the CDR3, the DNA is TGCAGTGCTAGAACGCAGGGGCGTCCCGAGCTGTTTTTT.

The V call is TRBV20-1, the J call TRBJ2-1; D gene unclear. CDR1 and CDR2 (germline): DFQATT, SNEGSKA (reference sequence). This CDR3 is built from 13 residues. Trimming cost V 3 bases and J 5 bases, with 11 bases left between them. DNA for the CDR3: TGCAGTGCTAGGCAGTTAACCAACAATGAGCAGTTCTTC. It translates to CSARQLTNNEQFF.

This clonotype was seen a handful of times. The chain recombines TRBV20-1 with TRBJ2-1; 12 nucleotides agree with TRBD2. The CDR3 totals 15 residues. Trimming at V came to 0 bases and at J to 8 bases, leaving 5 bases not matched to a gene. CDR1 DFQATT and CDR2 SNEGSKA come from the germline V gene (reference sequence). This CDR3 reads CSARDGTSGRYEQFF. The CDR3 DNA follows: TGCAGTGCTAGAGATGGAACTAGCGGGAGGTATGAGCAGTTCTTC.

This clonotype was found a few times. The chain is built from TRBV27 and TRBJ1-1; no clear D. Trimming took 2 bases from V and 2 from J, leaving 12 bases between them. Germline CDR1 and CDR2: MNHEY and SMNVEV (reference sequence). This CDR3 contains 15 residues. The CDR3, as DNA: TGTGCCAGCAGTTTAAGAGGGCAGCCAAACACTGAAGCTTTCTTT. It codes for CASSLRGQPNTEAFF.

The chain combines TRBV4-2 with TRBJ2-1; 10 nucleotides align to TRBD2. Per the germline V gene, CDR1 is LGHNA and CDR2 is YNFKEQ. The CDR3 sequence is 17 residues long. V shed 0 bases and J 7 bases; nucleotides not matched to a gene: 9. The CDR3 loop reads CASSQDQTSGTSNEQFF. For the CDR3, the DNA is TGTGCCAGCAGCCAAGACCAAACTAGCGGGACCTCGAATGAGCAGTTCTTC.

This clonotype was seen a few times. The chain recombines TRBV6-6 with TRBJ1-1; D gene uncertain. CDR1 is MNHNY, CDR2 SVGAGI, per germline (reference sequence). Trimming took off 2 bases at V and 8 bases at J, with 12 bases between the two ends. This CDR3 has 13 residues. CDR3 nucleotides: TGTGCCAGCAGTTACGGGTTCAGTGGAGAAGCTTTCTTT. Its protein product is CASSYGFSGEAFF.

This clonotype was detected ten times or more. The J gene is TRBJ1-2, the V gene TRBV6-1; D not certain. The length of the CDR3 is 12 residues. CDR1 is MNHNS, CDR2 SASEGT, per germline. Trimming removed 8 bases at V and 6 bases at J, with 13 bases between. CDR3 protein: CASSSGGNGYTF. The CDR3 bases are TGTGCCAGCTCCTCGGGAGGGAATGGCTACACCTTC.

This clonotype was picked up many times. The chain links TRBV10-3 to TRBJ1-1; D remains unclear. This CDR3 comprises 13 residues. Trimming removed 2 bases at V and 4 bases at J, with 8 bases between. CDR1 ENHRY and CDR2 SYGVKD come from the germline V gene. The CDR3 reads CAISEVATTEAFF. CDR3 nucleotide sequence: TGTGCCATCAGTGAGGTTGCAACCACTGAAGCTTTCTTT.

To note about this clonotype: A read error may be the cause here, since a much bigger clone is one base away. The chain links TRBV7-9 to TRBJ1-2; no firm D call. The length of the CDR3 is 15 residues. The V gene's germline CDR1 is SEHNR and CDR2 FQNEAQ (reference sequence). V was shortened by 6 bases and J by 5 bases, with 19 bases between the two germline ends. In DNA form, the CDR3 reads TGTGCCAGCAGTTTAACCACAGAAGACGCGTATGGCTACACCTTC. Translation gives CASSLTTEDAYGYTF.

Only a few counts were recorded for this clonotype. This chain connects TRBV13 to TRBJ2-3; 11 bases are shared with TRBD2. Germline V gives CDR1 PRHDT, CDR2 FYEKMQ (reference sequence). The CDR3 runs 16 residues. V was clipped by 3 bases and J by 6 bases; unmatched bases: 8. The CDR3 loop reads CASSFRASGRIDTQYF. The DNA for the CDR3 is TGTGCCAGCAGCTTTCGTGCTAGCGGGAGGATCGATACGCAGTATTTT.

This clonotype was seen once. The rearrangement joins TRBV5-8 to TRBJ1-5, with D tentatively TRBD1 (5 bases). This CDR3 region has 11 residues. V shed 4 bases and J shed 11 bases, with 10 bases lying between them. Germline assignment: CDR1 SGHTS and CDR2 YDEGEE. DNA for the CDR3: TGTGCCAGCAGCCCGTTAGGGGCCCAGCATTTT. Translated, it gives CASSPLGAQHF.

This clonotype was seen at least ten times. This chain uses TRBV10-3 with TRBJ2-7; D is undetermined. The V gene lost 6 bases and the J gene lost 5 bases, with 8 bases spanning the gap. This CDR3 is 11 amino acids long. CDR1 and CDR2 from the germline V gene are ENHRY and SYGVKD. The CDR3 loop is CAISERNEQYF. In DNA, the CDR3 is TGTGCCATCAGCGAACGTAACGAGCAGTACTTC.

Many counts were recorded for this clonotype. The genes are TRBV7-3 and TRBJ2-3, with 8 positions matching TRBD2. The trim removed 5 bases at V and 2 bases at J, leaving 3 bases unmatched. The CDR3 is 14 amino acids. Per the germline V gene, CDR1 is SGHTA and CDR2 is FQGTGA. CDR3 amino acids: CASSRTSSTDTQYF. CDR3 coding DNA: TGTGCCAGCAGCAGGACTAGCTCCACAGATACGCAGTATTTT. Full variable domain (rest looked up from reference TRBV7-3 and TRBJ2-3): GAGVSQTPSNKVTEKGKYVELRCDPISGHTALYWYRQSLGQGPEFLIYFQGTGAADDSGLPNDRFFAVRPEGSVSTLKIQRTERGDSAVYLCASSRTSSTDTQYFGPGTRLTVL.

Many counts were recorded for this clonotype. The genes are TRBV29-1 and TRBJ2-3; D is uncertain. The CDR3 has 11 residues. From germline, CDR1 is SQVTM and CDR2 ANQGSEA. Trimming pared 7 bases from V and 5 bases from J, leaving 10 bases between. CDR3 nucleotides: TGCAGCGGATCCTCTATAGATACGCAGTATTTT. Protein product: CSGSSIDTQYF.

This chain joins TRBV7-2 and TRBJ2-3, with 13 bases fitting TRBD2. Germline V CDR1 and CDR2: SGHTA, FQGNSA. The V and J ends lost 4 bases and 5 bases, in that order; junction bases with no gene match: 3. The CDR3 contains 15 residues. In DNA, the CDR3 is TGTGCCAGCAGCTCCCGACTAGCGGGAGGAGATACGCAGTATTTT. This translates into CASSSRLAGGDTQYF.

This clonotype was picked up a small number of times. The gene calls are TRBV27 and TRBJ1-1; 7 positions agree with TRBD1. The CDR3 is 14 amino acids. Germline CDR1 MNHEY, CDR2 SMNVEV (reference sequence). The ends lost 7 bases at V and 4 bases at J; junction bases unmatched: 9. The CDR3 sequence: CASTPLGQSTEAFF. DNA of the CDR3: TGTGCCAGCACCCCTTTGGGACAGAGCACTGAAGCTTTCTTT.

This clonotype was recorded once. This may arise from a read error, as a much more abundant clone is one base away. The rearrangement uses TRBV20-1 and TRBJ2-3; perhaps TRBD1 as D (6 bases). The length of the CDR3 is 16 residues. The germline CDR1 and CDR2 sequences are DFQATT and SNEGSKA (reference sequence). The CDR3 nucleotides are TGCAGTGCTCCCCCACCGCAGGGGCGAGACACAGAAACGCAGTATTTT. Translated, it gives CSAPPPQGRDTETQYF.

This clonotype was detected ten times or more. The chain is built from TRBV5-6 and TRBJ2-1; 10 nucleotides line up with TRBD2. Germline-derived CDR1 and CDR2 are SGHDT and YYEEEE. The CDR3 covers 17 residues. V lost 4 bases to trimming and J lost 0 bases; unmatched junction nucleotides: 7. This chain's CDR3 is CASSAGLAEFSYNEQFF. The CDR3 DNA follows: TGTGCCAGCAGCGCTGGACTAGCGGAATTCTCCTACAATGAGCAGTTCTTC.

This clonotype appeared many times. The chain is built from TRBV5-1 and TRBJ1-2; 10 nucleotides line up with TRBD1. There are 14 residues in the CDR3. Germline trimming cut 3 bases from V and 8 bases from J; bases unmatched to any gene: 7. Germline CDR1 reads SGHRS; CDR2 reads YFSETQ. CDR3 sequence (DNA): TGCGCCAGCAGCTCACGACAGGGGGCTTGGGGCTACACCTTC. This sequence encodes CASSSRQGAWGYTF.

This clonotype occurred a few times. At one of its ends the junction is not consistent with the germline gene, which may arise from a read error. This chain links TRBV3-1 with TRBJ2-1, with TRBD2 matching over 11 bases. CDR1 is LGHDT and CDR2 is YNNKEL in the germline V gene (reference sequence). The CDR3 runs 17 residues. The chain's CDR3 is CASSEELLAGVVNEQFF. In DNA form, the CDR3 reads TGTGCCAGCAGCGAAGAACTACTAGCGGGAGTCGTGAATGAGCAGTTCTTC.

This clonotype was counted once. A much larger clone differs by one base, so this may be a read error. The genes are TRBV11-2 and TRBJ1-2, with no clear D. Germline assignment: CDR1 SGHAT and CDR2 FQNNGV. V was trimmed by 1 base and J by 3 bases, leaving 9 bases between them. This CDR3 spans 14 amino acids. The CDR3 nucleotides are TGTGCCAGCAGCTTAGCCCGGCCCCACTATGGCTACACCTTC. This codes for CASSLARPHYGYTF.

This clonotype was detected ten times or more. The rearrangement uses TRBV4-1 and TRBJ2-7, with TRBD1 matching over 9 bases. Germline V gives CDR1 MGHRA, CDR2 YSYEKL. CDR3 length: 14 amino acids. V lost 3 bases and J lost 2; bases outside the gene matches: 2. The CDR3 DNA reads TGCGCCAGCAGCCAGACAGGGGGGCCCTACGAGCAGTACTTC. Translated, it gives CASSQTGGPYEQYF.

This clonotype was observed many times. The chain uses TRBV7-2 and TRBJ2-7, with 7 bases fitting TRBD2. This CDR3 region has 17 residues. With V trimmed by 5 bases and J by 3 bases, 16 bases remained unmatched. Germline-derived CDR1 and CDR2 are SGHTA and FQGNSA. The CDR3 DNA is TGTGCCAGCAGCCGCGCGATCGGGGCGGGAGTCTACTACGAGCAGTACTTC. Translation gives CASSRAIGAGVYYEQYF.

Details on this clonotype: This could be a read error, since a much larger clone is one nucleotide away. V gene TRBV11-1 combines with J gene TRBJ2-1, with 7 bases identical to TRBD2. Germline loops: CDR1 SGHAT, CDR2 FQDESV (reference sequence). The CDR3 is 15 residues long. In DNA form, the CDR3 reads TGTGTCAGCAGTTCCGGGGCTAGCGGTCACAATGAGCAGTTCTTC. This sequence encodes CVSSSGASGHNEQFF.

The rearrangement links TRBV2 to TRBJ2-1; D gene unclear. Germline-derived CDR1 and CDR2 are SNHLY and FYNNEI. The V end was cut by 1 base, the J end by 15 bases, with 10 bases between. This CDR3 spans 11 amino acids. DNA of the CDR3: TGTGCCAGCAGTGAAGACAGAACGGGGTTCTTC. Its protein product is CASSEDRTGFF.

This clonotype was counted at least ten times. The rearrangement uses TRBV5-1 and TRBJ2-1; D is perhaps TRBD1 or TRBD2 (5 bases each). The ends were cut back, 4 bases at V and 5 bases at J, with 10 bases in the middle. The CDR3 sequence is 13 residues long. CDR1 and CDR2 from the germline V gene are SGHRS and YFSETQ. The CDR3 DNA reads as TGCGCCAGCAGCGGGGGACGGCACAATGAGCAGTTCTTC. Encoded protein: CASSGGRHNEQFF.

V gene TRBV20-1 combines with J gene TRBJ1-4; tentative D call: TRBD1 (6 bases). This CDR3 is built from 11 residues. Germline CDR1 is DFQATT and CDR2 is SNEGSKA (reference sequence). V shed 2 bases and J shed 8 bases, with 6 bases lying between them. Here the CDR3 DNA reads TGCAGTGCTAGAAGGGGGGAAAAACTGTTTTTT. Translated: CSARRGEKLFF.